What follows is one T cell receptor (beta chain) and its context. This record comes from a study of T cell responses to AZD1222 COVID-19 vaccine. Trimming shortened V by 5 bases and J by 11 bases, and 24 bases separated the two germline ends. The CDR3 contains 15 residues. Per the germline V gene, CDR1 is MDHEN and CDR2 is SYDVKM. Only in-frame clones appear in the TCRdb table, and some are missing; sequencing was by immunoSEQ multiplex PCR. The sample lists about 160,000 clones; around 93% were seen once. The sequence was obtained from an adult in good health. The V call is TRBV28, the J call TRBJ1-1, with D perhaps TRBD1 (5 bases). The material was peripheral blood, obtained on day 0 of AZD1222 vaccination. The DNA for the CDR3 is TGTGCCAGCAGTCCCACACCGGGCCGGGACTCTTTTGCTTTCTTT. It specifies CASSPTPGRDSFAFF.